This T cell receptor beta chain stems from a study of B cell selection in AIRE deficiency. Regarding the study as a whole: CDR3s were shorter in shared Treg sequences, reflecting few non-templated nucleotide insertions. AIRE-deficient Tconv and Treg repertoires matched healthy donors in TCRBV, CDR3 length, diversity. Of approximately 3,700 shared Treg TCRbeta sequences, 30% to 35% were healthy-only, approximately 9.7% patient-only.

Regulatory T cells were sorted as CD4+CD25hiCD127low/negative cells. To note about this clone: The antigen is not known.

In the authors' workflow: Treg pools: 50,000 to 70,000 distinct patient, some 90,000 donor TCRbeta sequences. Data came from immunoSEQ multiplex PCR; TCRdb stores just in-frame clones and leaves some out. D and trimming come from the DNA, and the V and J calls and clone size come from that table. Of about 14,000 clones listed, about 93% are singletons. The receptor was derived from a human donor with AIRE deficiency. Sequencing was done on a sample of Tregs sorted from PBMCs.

The CDR3 is CASSLAGGNYGYTF. The CDR3 DNA follows: TGTGCCAGCAGCTTGGCGGGGGGGAACTATGGCTACACCTTC. V gene TRBV5-5 combines with J gene TRBJ1-2, with D perhaps TRBD1 (5 bases). Per germline, CDR1 SGHKS and CDR2 YYEKEE (reference sequence). The V end lost 0 bases, the J end lost 2 bases, and 8 bases lay between the germline ends. The CDR3 spans 14 residues.